The clone carrying this TCR beta chain has a single count. Its specificity is not known. This sample stems from a study of T cells in localized non-small cell lung cancer. Libraries were prepared by immunoSEQ multiplex PCR; TCRdb keeps only in-frame clonotypes and omits some of them. This sample has 20,000 to 30,000 clones, with 75% to 90% found just once. Study results and caveats: Peak T cell clonality was found in uninvolved adjacent lung, exceeding tumor. A median of around 58 clones ranked among the top 100 in tumor appeared in adjacent lung. One tumor region alone was sequenced, and heterogeneity therefore remains possible.

CDR1 and CDR2 (germline): KGHSH, LQKENI. The CDR3 is 16 amino acids. Trimming removed 6 bases from V and 8 bases from J; junction bases left unmatched: 15. The input for sequencing was peripheral blood, taken before any cancer treatment. The chain is built from TRBV18 and TRBJ1-4, with TRBD1 identical over 7 bases. The sequence was collected from a woman between 35 and 70 years old with stage I lung adenocarcinoma. The CDR3: CASSPELAGGGEKLFF. The CDR3 nucleotides read TGTGCCAGCTCCCCCGAGTTGGCAGGGGGAGGAGAAAAACTGTTTTTT.